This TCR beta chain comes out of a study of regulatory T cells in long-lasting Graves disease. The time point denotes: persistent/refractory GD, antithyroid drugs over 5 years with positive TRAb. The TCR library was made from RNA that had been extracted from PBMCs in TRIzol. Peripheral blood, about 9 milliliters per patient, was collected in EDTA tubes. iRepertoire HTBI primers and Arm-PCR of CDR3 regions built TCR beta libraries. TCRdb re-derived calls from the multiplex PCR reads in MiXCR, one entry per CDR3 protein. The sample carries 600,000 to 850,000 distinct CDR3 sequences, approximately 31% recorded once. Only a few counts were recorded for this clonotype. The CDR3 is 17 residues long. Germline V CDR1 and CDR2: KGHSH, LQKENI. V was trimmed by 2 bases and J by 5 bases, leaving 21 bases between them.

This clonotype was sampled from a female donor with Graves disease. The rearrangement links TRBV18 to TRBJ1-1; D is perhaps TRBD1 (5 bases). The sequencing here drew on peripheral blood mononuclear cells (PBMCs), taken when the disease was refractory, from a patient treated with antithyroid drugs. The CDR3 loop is CASSPSLPGRERTEAFF. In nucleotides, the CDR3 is TGTGCCAGCTCACCATCCCTCCCAGGGCGGGAGAGGACTGAAGCTTTCTTT.